One sample yielded the 26 T cell receptor beta chains listed below, sequenced in a study of T cell repertoires in aging, cancer and after chemotherapy. The template was genomic DNA from peripheral blood, not RNA. A mixed TRB-A/B primer pool amplified rearranged TRB by multiplex touch-down PCR. TCRdb re-called the multiplex PCR reads through MiXCR, storing one row per CDR3 protein. The data contain about 7,700 distinct CDR3 sequences, approximately 52% of them singletons. Material: blood. The receptors originated from a human donor with a solid tumor.

V is TRBV7-9 and J is TRBJ2-3, with 11 bases aligning to TRBD2. Looked up from germline, CDR1 is SEHNR and CDR2 is FQNEAQ (reference sequence). The CDR3 extends over 16 amino acids. Trimming cost V 2 bases and J 5 bases; bases outside gene matches: 6. Here the CDR3 DNA reads TGTGCCAGCAGCTTATTGGGGACTAGCGGCCAAGATACGCAGTATTTT. Its translation: CASSLLGTSGQDTQYF.

The sample holds a few counts of this clonotype. The gene calls are TRBV7-9 and TRBJ1-3; D perhaps matches TRBD1 (6 bases). The CDR3 is made up of 17 amino acids. Germline V gene lookup returns CDR1 SEHNR and CDR2 FQNEAQ (reference sequence). V was shortened by 5 bases and J by 2 bases, with 19 bases between the two germline ends. CDR3 region: CASSGRDTLGAGNTIYF. DNA of the CDR3: TGTGCCAGCAGCGGGCGGGACACCCTAGGTGCTGGAAACACCATATATTTT.

CDR3 coding DNA: TGTGCCAGCAGCTTCAGAGTAGGGTATATCTATGGCTACACCTTC. Its translation: CASSFRVGYIYGYTF. This chain connects TRBV28 to TRBJ1-2; no definite D call. Germline values: CDR1 MDHEN, CDR2 SYDVKM. This CDR3 comprises 15 residues. V was trimmed by 6 bases and J by 4 bases, leaving 18 bases between them.

This rearrangement joins TRBV28 to TRBJ1-2; 7 bases are a match to TRBD1. With 6 bases clipped from V and 4 bases from J, the junction kept 11 bases outside the gene matches. This CDR3 region has 15 residues. Germline V lookup: CDR1 MDHEN, CDR2 SYDVKM. The CDR3 spells CASRFQPGTAYGYTF. The CDR3 coding sequence is TGTGCCAGCAGATTTCAACCCGGGACAGCCTATGGCTACACCTTC.

The chain combines TRBV7-2 with TRBJ2-7; 13 bases align to TRBD2. Germline V lookup: CDR1 SGHTA, CDR2 FQGNSA. J gave up 5 bases and V 4 bases, and 11 bases lay outside the gene matches. The CDR3 consists of 17 residues. CDR3 residues: CASSSRLAGGGSHEQYF. The CDR3 nucleotides read TGTGCCAGCAGCTCCAGACTAGCGGGAGGAGGGTCCCACGAGCAGTACTTC. Together with reference TRBV7-2 and TRBJ2-7, the CDR3 gives the full variable domain: GAGVSQSPSNKVTEKGKDVELRCDPISGHTALYWYRQSLGQGLEFLIYFQGNSAPDKSGLPSDRFSAERTGGSVSTLTIQRTQQEDSAVYLCASSSRLAGGGSHEQYFGPGTRLTVT.

This clonotype was found a few times. V gene TRBV6-6 combines with J gene TRBJ1-5, with D unclear. The V gene's germline CDR1 is MNHNY and CDR2 SVGAGI (reference sequence). V shed 7 bases and J shed 0 bases, with 10 bases lying between them. The length of the CDR3 is 14 residues. CDR3 amino acids: CASTYVDSNQPQHF. CDR3 in DNA: TGTGCCAGCACCTACGTGGATAGCAATCAGCCCCAGCATTTT.

This sequence joins TRBV27 and TRBJ2-1, with TRBD2 identical over 9 bases. J was trimmed by 6 bases and V by 5 bases; bases with no gene match: 5. This CDR3 has 14 residues. CDR1 is MNHEY, CDR2 SMNVEV, per germline (reference sequence). The DNA for the CDR3 is TGTGCCAGCAGTCTGGGACTAGCTGGCAATGAGCAGTTCTTC. Protein: CASSLGLAGNEQFF.

In this sample, this clonotype turned up a few times. The J gene is TRBJ1-1, the V gene TRBV6-5; D unclear. CDR1 and CDR2 (germline): MNHEY, SVGAGI. The CDR3 sequence is 13 residues long. Between the trimmed V and J ends, which lost 7 bases and 4 bases, there was a span of 13 bases. CDR3 in DNA: TGTGCCAGCACCCTCCCGGAGGCCACTGAAGCTTTCTTT. It encodes CASTLPEATEAFF.

This rearrangement joins TRBV19 to TRBJ2-1, with 14 positions matching TRBD2. Losses at the gene ends were 4 bases for V and 1 base for J; bases not matched to a gene: 3. CDR3 length: 17 amino acids. Germline-derived CDR1 and CDR2 are LNHDA and SQIVND (reference sequence). The DNA for the CDR3 is TGTGCCAGTAGTACGGGACTAGCGGGAGTTTCCTACAATGAGCAGTTCTTC. Its translation is CASSTGLAGVSYNEQFF. The full variable domain, completed using reference TRBV19 and TRBJ2-1, is DGGITQSPKYLFRKEGQNVTLSCEQNLNHDAMYWYRQDPGQGLRLIYYSQIVNDFQKGDIAEGYSVSREKKESFPLTVTSAQKNPTAFYLCASSTGLAGVSYNEQFFGPGTRLTVL.

The V gene is TRBV19, the J gene TRBJ2-7; TRBD1 agrees at 10 bases. Germline V gene lookup returns CDR1 LNHDA and CDR2 SQIVND (reference sequence). CDR3 size: 14 residues. V dropped 6 bases and J dropped 4; count of bases not matched to a gene: 6. This chain's CDR3 is CASSLTGQGYEQYF. DNA of the CDR3: TGTGCCAGTAGCCTAACGGGACAGGGGTACGAGCAGTACTTC. The full variable domain, its missing parts supplied by reference TRBV19 and TRBJ2-7, is DGGITQSPKYLFRKEGQNVTLSCEQNLNHDAMYWYRQDPGQGLRLIYYSQIVNDFQKGDIAEGYSVSREKKESFPLTVTSAQKNPTAFYLCASSLTGQGYEQYFGPGTRLTVT.

J is TRBJ1-1 and V is TRBV18; D is ambiguous. V lost 4 bases to trimming and J lost 3 bases, with 9 bases between them. The CDR3 runs 13 residues. Per germline, CDR1 KGHSH and CDR2 LQKENI. CDR3 amino acids: CASSLSGDTEAFF. CDR3 nucleotide sequence: TGTGCCAGCTCACTATCCGGGGACACTGAAGCTTTCTTT.

Only a few counts were recorded for this clonotype. V usage is TRBV30 and J usage is TRBJ2-1; perhaps TRBD2 as D (5 bases). The germline CDR1 and CDR2 sequences are GTSNPN and SVGIG (reference sequence). V was cut by 3 bases and J by 3 bases, with 9 bases left in between. CDR3 length: 13 amino acids. The CDR3 spells CAWRVTSYNEQFF. For the CDR3, the DNA is TGTGCCTGGAGAGTTACTAGCTACAATGAGCAGTTCTTC.

This clonotype was found a few times. The chain has TRBV6-5 and TRBJ1-2, with D possibly matching TRBD1 (6 bases). The CDR3 is made up of 14 amino acids. V lost 6 bases, J lost 0 bases, and 11 bases lay in between. Looked up from germline, CDR1 is MNHEY and CDR2 is SVGAGI. The CDR3 protein is CASSRQEANYGYTF. DNA for the CDR3: TGTGCCAGCAGCCGACAGGAAGCTAACTATGGCTACACCTTC.

The chain links TRBV6-2 or TRBV6-3 to TRBJ2-7; D is undetermined. This CDR3 region has 14 residues. Trimming pared 6 bases from V and 3 bases from J, leaving 15 bases between. Germline CDR1 reads MNHEY; CDR2 reads SVGEGT. The CDR3 DNA follows: TGTGCCAGCAGCGACACAAGGTGGGGCTACGAGCAGTACTTC. It yields the protein CASSDTRWGYEQYF.

The chain couples TRBV27 to TRBJ1-3; no clear D. V lost 6 bases and J 0 bases, leaving 9 bases between the germline ends. CDR3 length equals 14 residues. Germline CDR1 and CDR2: MNHEY and SMNVEV (reference sequence). The CDR3 coding sequence is TGTGCCAGCAGGGCAGGCCACTCTGGAAACACCATATATTTT. Protein: CASRAGHSGNTIYF.

The chain carries TRBV6-5 and TRBJ2-5, with D hard to call. This CDR3 spans 15 amino acids. The V gene lost 5 bases and the J gene lost 5 bases, with 18 bases spanning the gap. Per the germline V gene, CDR1 is MNHEY and CDR2 is SVGAGI. The CDR3 DNA follows: TGTGCCAGCAGTCCCAACCGGAACAGCCCGGAGACCCAGTACTTC. Translation gives CASSPNRNSPETQYF.

This clonotype came up a few times. V gene TRBV30 combines with J gene TRBJ1-6; tentatively, D is TRBD1 (6 bases). The germline V and J ends were trimmed by 5 bases and 6 bases, with 11 bases remaining between them. The germline CDR1 and CDR2 sequences are GTSNPN and SVGIG (reference sequence). The CDR3 has 13 residues. The DNA of the CDR3 is TGTGCCTGGGAAGGGACATCTAATTCACCCCTCCACTTT. This gives the protein CAWEGTSNSPLHF.

The genes are TRBV5-1 and TRBJ1-4; TRBD1 aligns across 8 bases. The CDR3 is 18 residues long. Germline CDR1 and CDR2: SGHRS and YFSETQ. The ends lost 4 bases at V and 0 bases at J; junction bases unmatched: 11. CDR3 residues: CASSVGQGFFATNEKLFF. The CDR3 DNA sequence: TGCGCCAGCAGCGTAGGACAGGGCTTTTTTGCAACTAATGAAAAACTGTTTTTT.

This clonotype appeared a single time. The chain employs TRBV7-6 and TRBJ2-2, with 7 bases fitting TRBD2. J was trimmed by 2 bases and V by 7 bases; bases with no gene match: 4. Germline V gene lookup returns CDR1 SGHVS and CDR2 FNYEAQ. The CDR3 runs 14 residues. CDR3 amino acids: CASTKTSNTGELFF. Here the CDR3 DNA reads TGTGCCAGCACTAAGACTAGCAACACCGGGGAGCTGTTTTTT.

The J gene is TRBJ2-1, the V gene TRBV12-3 or TRBV12-4; D not certain. This CDR3 is 12 amino acids long. V was pared by 5 bases and J by 7 bases, with 9 bases between. CDR3 protein: CASSPITNEQFF. The DNA for the CDR3 is TGTGCCAGCAGTCCTATTACGAATGAGCAGTTCTTC.

The sample holds a few counts of this clonotype. The rearrangement uses TRBV30 and TRBJ1-3; D gene ambiguous. Germline lookup yields CDR1 GTSNPN and CDR2 SVGIG (reference sequence). This CDR3 spans 12 amino acids. V was shortened by 5 bases and J by 0 bases, with 5 bases between the two germline ends. The CDR3 is CAWGSSGNTIYF. The CDR3 DNA sequence: TGTGCCTGGGGCAGCTCTGGAAACACCATATATTTT.

The rearrangement links TRBV11-1 to TRBJ1-1; D is perhaps TRBD1 (5 bases). The CDR3 spans 13 residues. The V end was cut by 5 bases, the J end by 5 bases, with 12 bases between. The V gene's germline CDR1 is SGHAT and CDR2 FQDESV (reference sequence). The CDR3 sequence is CASSQPGGTEAFF. Here the CDR3 DNA reads TGTGCCAGCAGCCAACCCGGGGGTACTGAAGCTTTCTTT.

This clonotype was found a few times. This sequence joins TRBV5-1 and TRBJ1-1, with 8 bases identical to TRBD1. V dropped 0 bases and J dropped 3; count of bases not matched to a gene: 1. Germline CDR1 is SGHRS and CDR2 is YFSETQ. The CDR3 runs 14 residues. The CDR3 loop reads CASSLVQGDTEAFF. CDR3 sequence (DNA): TGCGCCAGCAGCTTGGTACAGGGGGACACTGAAGCTTTCTTT.

The V gene is TRBV28, the J gene TRBJ1-4; D is perhaps TRBD1 (5 bases). The CDR3 extends over 14 amino acids. V shed 5 bases and J shed 8 bases, with 15 bases lying between them. CDR1 and CDR2 (germline): MDHEN, SYDVKM. The CDR3 region has the DNA TGTGCCAGCAGTAACGGGGGTTTCGGGGAAAAACTGTTTTTT. This gives the protein CASSNGGFGEKLFF. Full variable domain (rest looked up from reference TRBV28 and TRBJ1-4): DVKVTQSSRYLVKRTGEKVFLECVQDMDHENMFWYRQDPGLGLRLIYFSYDVKMKEKGDIPEGYSVSREKKERFSLILESASTNQTSMYLCASSNGGFGEKLFFGSGTQLSVL.

The chain combines TRBV20-1 with TRBJ2-7; 8 nucleotides align to TRBD2. J was trimmed by 4 bases and V by 5 bases; bases with no gene match: 7. The length of the CDR3 is 13 residues. The germline V gene encodes CDR1 DFQATT and CDR2 SNEGSKA (reference sequence). The CDR3 bases are TGCAGTGCTCAGCGGGAGTTGTCTTACGAGCAGTACTTC. It specifies CSAQRELSYEQYF.

The J gene is TRBJ2-1, the V gene TRBV11-2; tentatively, D is TRBD2 (6 bases). The length of the CDR3 is 14 residues. V was cut by 5 bases and J by 14 bases, with 22 bases left in between. Germline V CDR1 and CDR2: SGHAT, FQNNGV. The CDR3 DNA is TGTGCCAGCAGCCGATGGCAGTCTCGCCCGGGGGAGTTCTTC. Amino acid sequence: CASSRWQSRPGEFF.